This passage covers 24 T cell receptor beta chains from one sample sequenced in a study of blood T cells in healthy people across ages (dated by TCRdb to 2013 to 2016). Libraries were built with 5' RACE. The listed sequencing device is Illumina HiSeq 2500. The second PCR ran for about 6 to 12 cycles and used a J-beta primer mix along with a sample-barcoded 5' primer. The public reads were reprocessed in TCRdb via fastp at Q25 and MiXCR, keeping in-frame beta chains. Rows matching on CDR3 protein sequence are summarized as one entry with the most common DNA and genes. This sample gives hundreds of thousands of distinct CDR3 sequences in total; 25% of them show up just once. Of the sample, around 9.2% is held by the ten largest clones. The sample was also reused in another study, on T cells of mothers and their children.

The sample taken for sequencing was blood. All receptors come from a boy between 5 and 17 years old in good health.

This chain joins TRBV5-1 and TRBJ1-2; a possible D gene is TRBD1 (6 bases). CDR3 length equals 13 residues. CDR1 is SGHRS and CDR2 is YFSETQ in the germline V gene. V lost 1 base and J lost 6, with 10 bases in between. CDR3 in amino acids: CASSLWTDDGYTF. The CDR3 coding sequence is TGCGCCAGCAGCTTGTGGACAGATGATGGCTACACCTTC.

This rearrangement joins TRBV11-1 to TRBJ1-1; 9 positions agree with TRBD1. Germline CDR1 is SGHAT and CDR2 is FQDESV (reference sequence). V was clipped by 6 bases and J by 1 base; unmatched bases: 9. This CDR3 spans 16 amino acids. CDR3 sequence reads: CASSSIRDRENTEAFF. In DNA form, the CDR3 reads TGTGCCAGCAGTTCAATCAGGGACAGGGAGAACACTGAAGCTTTCTTT. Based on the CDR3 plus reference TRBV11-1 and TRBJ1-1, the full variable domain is EAEVAQSPRYKITEKSQAVAFWCDPISGHATLYWYRQILGQGPELLVQFQDESVVDDSQLPKDRFSAERLKGVDSTLKIQPAELGDSAMYLCASSSIRDRENTEAFFGQGTRLTVV.

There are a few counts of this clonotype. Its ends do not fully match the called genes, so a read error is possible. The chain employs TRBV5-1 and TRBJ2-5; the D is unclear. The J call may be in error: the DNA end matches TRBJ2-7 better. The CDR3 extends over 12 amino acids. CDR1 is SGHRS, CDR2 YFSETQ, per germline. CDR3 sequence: CVSSLGQSEQYF. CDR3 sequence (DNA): TGCGTCAGCAGCTTAGGCCAATCCGAGCAGTACTTC.

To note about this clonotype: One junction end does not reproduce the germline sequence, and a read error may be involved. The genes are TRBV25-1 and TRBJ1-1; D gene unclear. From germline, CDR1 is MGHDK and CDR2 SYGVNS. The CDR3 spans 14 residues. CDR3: CASSPIGLNAEAFF. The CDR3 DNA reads TGTGCCAGCAGTCCTATTGGGTTGAACGCTGAAGCTTTCTTT.

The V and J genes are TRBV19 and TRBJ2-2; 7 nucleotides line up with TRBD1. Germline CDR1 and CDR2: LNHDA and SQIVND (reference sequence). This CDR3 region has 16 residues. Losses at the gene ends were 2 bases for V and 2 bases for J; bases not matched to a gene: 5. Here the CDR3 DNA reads TGTGCCAGTAGTATAATGAACAGGGGAAACACCGGGGAGCTGTTTTTT. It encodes CASSIMNRGNTGELFF.

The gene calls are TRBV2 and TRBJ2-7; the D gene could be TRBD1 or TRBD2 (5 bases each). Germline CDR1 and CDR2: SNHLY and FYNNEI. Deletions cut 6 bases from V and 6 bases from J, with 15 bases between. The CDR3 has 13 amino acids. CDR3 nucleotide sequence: TGTGCCAGCAGGTCCAGGGCGGGCGGCGAGCAGTACTTC. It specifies CASRSRAGGEQYF.

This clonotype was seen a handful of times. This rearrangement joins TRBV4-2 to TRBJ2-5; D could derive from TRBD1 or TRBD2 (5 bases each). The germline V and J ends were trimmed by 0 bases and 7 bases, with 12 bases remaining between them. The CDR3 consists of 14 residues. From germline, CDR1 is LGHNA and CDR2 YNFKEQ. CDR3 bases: TGTGCCAGCAGCCAAGAGTCGGGGCTGGGGACCCAGTACTTC. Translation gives CASSQESGLGTQYF.

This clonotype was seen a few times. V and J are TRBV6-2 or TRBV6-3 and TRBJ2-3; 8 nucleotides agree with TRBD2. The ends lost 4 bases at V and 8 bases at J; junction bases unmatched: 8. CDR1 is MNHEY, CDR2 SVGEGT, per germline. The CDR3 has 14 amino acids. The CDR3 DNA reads TGTGCCAGCAGTTCCGGACTAGCCTTTGGTACGCAGTATTTT. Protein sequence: CASSSGLAFGTQYF.

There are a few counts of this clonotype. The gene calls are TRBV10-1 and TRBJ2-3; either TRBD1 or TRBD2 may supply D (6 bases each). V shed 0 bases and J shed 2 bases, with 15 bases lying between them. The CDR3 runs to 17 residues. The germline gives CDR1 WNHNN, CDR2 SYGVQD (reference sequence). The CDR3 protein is CASSESYLGGPTDTQYF. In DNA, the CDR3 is TGCGCCAGCAGTGAGTCGTATCTGGGGGGCCCCACAGATACGCAGTATTTT.

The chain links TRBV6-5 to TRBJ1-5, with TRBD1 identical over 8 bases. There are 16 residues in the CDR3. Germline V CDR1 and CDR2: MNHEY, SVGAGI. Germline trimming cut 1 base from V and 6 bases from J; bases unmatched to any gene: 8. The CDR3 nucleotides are TGTGCCAGCAGTTACTTCCCCACAGGGGGAGGTCAGCCCCAGCATTTT. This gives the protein CASSYFPTGGGQPQHF.

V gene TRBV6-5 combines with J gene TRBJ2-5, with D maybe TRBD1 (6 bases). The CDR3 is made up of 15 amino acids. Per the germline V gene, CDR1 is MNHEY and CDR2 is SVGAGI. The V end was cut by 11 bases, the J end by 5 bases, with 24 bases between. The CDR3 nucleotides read TGTGCCGGTCAGGGGTCGGCTCTCCGGACGGAGACCCAGTACTTC. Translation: CAGQGSALRTETQYF.

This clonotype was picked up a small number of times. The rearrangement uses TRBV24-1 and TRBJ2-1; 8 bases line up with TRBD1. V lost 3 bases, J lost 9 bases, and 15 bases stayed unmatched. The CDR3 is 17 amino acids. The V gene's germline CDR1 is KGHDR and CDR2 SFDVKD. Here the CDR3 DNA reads TGTGCCACCAGTGATGCCGGGACAGGTACCCTCGGGAGTGAGCAGTTCTTC. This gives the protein CATSDAGTGTLGSEQFF.

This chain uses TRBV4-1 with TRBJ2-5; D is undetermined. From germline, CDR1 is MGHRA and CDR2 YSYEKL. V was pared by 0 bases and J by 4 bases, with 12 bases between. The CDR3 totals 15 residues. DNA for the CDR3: TGCGCCAGCAGCCAAGATCGGGTGGAGCTAGAGACCCAGTACTTC. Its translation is CASSQDRVELETQYF.

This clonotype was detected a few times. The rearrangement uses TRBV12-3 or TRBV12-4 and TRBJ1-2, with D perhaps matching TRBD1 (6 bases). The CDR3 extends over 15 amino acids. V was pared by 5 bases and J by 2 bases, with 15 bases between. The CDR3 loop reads CASSPSRGYNYGYTF. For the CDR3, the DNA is TGTGCCAGCAGTCCATCCAGGGGATACAACTATGGCTACACCTTC.

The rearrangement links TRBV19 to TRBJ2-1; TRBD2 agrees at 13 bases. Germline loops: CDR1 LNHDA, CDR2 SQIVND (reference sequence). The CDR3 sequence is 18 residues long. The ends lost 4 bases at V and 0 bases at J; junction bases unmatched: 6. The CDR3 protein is CASSRPGLAGSSYNEQFF. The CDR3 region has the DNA TGTGCCAGTAGTAGACCGGGACTAGCGGGAAGCTCCTACAATGAGCAGTTCTTC.

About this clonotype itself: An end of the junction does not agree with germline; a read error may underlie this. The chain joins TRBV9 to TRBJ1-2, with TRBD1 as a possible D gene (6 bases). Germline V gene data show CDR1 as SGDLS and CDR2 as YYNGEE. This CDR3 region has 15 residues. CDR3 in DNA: TGCGCCAGCAGCGCTAACAGGGCGGCTAACTATGGCTACACCTTC. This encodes CASSANRAANYGYTF. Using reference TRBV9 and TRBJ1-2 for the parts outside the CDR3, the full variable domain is DSGVTQTPKHLITATGQRVTLRCSPRSGDLSVYWYQQSLDQGLQFLIQYYNGEERAKGNILERFSAQQFPDLHSELNLSSLELGDSALYFCASSANRAANYGYTFGSGTRLTVV.

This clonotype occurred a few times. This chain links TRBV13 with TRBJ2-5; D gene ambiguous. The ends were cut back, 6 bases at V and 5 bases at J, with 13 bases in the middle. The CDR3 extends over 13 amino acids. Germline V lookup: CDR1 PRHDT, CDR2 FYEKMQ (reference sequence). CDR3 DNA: TGTGCCAGCAGTAAATCAAACGGGGAGACCCAGTACTTC. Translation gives CASSKSNGETQYF.

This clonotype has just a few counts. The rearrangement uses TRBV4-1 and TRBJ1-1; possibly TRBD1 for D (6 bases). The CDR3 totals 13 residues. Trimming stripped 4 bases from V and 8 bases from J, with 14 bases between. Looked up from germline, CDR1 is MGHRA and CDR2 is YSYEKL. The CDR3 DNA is TGCGCCAGCAGCCCCCAGGGGTCGGAGGAAGCTTTCTTT. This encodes CASSPQGSEEAFF.

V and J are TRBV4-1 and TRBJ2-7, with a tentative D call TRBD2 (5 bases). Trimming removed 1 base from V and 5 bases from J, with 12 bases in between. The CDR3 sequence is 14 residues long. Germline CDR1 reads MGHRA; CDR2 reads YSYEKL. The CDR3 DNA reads TGCGCCAGCAGCCAAGGACTGAGGGTCCACGAGCAGTACTTC. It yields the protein CASSQGLRVHEQYF.

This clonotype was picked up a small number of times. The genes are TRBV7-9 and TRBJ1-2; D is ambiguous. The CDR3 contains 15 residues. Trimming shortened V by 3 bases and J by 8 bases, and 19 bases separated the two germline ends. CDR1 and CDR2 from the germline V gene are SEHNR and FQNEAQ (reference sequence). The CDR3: CASSFELGIGHGYTF. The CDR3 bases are TGTGCCAGCAGCTTTGAACTGGGTATAGGGCACGGCTACACCTTC.

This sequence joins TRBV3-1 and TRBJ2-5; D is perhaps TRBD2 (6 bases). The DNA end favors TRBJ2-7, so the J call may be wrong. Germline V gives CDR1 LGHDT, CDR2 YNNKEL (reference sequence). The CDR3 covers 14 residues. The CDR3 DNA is TGTGCCAGCAGCCGGGGGACTGTCTCCTACGAGCAGTACTTC. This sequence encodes CASSRGTVSYEQYF.

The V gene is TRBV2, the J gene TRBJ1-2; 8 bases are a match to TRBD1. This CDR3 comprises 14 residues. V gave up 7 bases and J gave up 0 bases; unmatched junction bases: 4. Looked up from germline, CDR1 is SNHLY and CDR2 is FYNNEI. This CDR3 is CASKGQGTNYGYTF. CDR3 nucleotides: TGTGCCAGCAAAGGACAGGGAACTAACTATGGCTACACCTTC.

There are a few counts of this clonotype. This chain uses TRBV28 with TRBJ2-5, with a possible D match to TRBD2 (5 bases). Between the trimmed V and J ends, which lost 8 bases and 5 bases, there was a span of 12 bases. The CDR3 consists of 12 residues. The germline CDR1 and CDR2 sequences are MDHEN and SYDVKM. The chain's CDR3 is CASGSSWETQYF. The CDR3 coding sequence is TGTGCCAGCGGGAGCAGCTGGGAGACCCAGTACTTC.

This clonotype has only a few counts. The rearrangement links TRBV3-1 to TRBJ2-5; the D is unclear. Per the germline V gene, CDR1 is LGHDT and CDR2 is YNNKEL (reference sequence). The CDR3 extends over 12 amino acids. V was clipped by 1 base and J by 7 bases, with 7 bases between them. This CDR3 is CASSQVITTQYF. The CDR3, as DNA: TGTGCCAGCAGCCAAGTGATCACGACCCAGTACTTC.